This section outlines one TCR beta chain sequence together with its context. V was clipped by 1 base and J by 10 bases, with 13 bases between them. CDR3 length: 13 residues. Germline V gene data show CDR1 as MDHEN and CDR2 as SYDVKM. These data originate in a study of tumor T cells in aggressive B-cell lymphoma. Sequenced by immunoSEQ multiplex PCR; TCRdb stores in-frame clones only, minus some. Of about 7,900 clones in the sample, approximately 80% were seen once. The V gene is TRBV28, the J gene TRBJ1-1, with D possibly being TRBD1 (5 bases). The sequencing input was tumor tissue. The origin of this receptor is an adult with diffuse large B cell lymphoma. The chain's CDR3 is CASSLSGPGSAFF. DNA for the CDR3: TGTGCCAGCAGTTTATCAGGGCCAGGCTCAGCTTTCTTT.